The T cell receptor (beta chain) under discussion was sequenced for a study of OX40 agonist ivuxolimab in advanced cancers. In the study overall: At doses from 0.01 to 10 mg/kg, patients were given intravenous ivuxolimab every 2 weeks.

Prior autoimmune disease or systemic immunosuppression barred patients. Some clones are missing from TCRdb's copy, which holds only in-frame ones; the method was immunoSEQ multiplex PCR. Of 65,000 to 90,000 clones detected, more than 75% appear once; the ten largest clones hold 2.5% to 3%. Here the sequenced sample was CD4+ or CD8+ T cells sorted from blood, taken in a trial of the OX40 agonist ivuxolimab. This clonotype originated in an adult with an advanced solid tumor such as melanoma, head and neck, liver or kidney cancer.

In DNA, the CDR3 is TGCAGTGCTAGAGCAGGGTCACCCCTCCACTTT. Its protein product is CSARAGSPLHF. This chain joins TRBV20-1 and TRBJ1-6, with D possibly matching TRBD1 (5 bases). V lost 1 base and J 10 bases, leaving 5 bases between the germline ends. CDR1 is DFQATT and CDR2 is SNEGSKA in the germline V gene (reference sequence). This CDR3 contains 11 residues.